This is a list of T cell receptor beta chains from one sample in a study of cytomegalovirus exposure and HLA in healthy donors. Assay: immunoSEQ multiplex PCR; the TCRdb copy retains only in-frame clones and omits some. This table has about 140,000 clones, 80% appearing once. The specimen sequenced was PBMCs. The receptor source for this set is a man between 45 and 60 years old in good health and CMV-seronegative. Both conserved end residues are part of each CDR3. D genes are given only for firm matches. Only part of the rows carry a size: once, few, many, or a class if the clone is expanded.

.,TRBJ1-1,.,TRBV9,CASSEGTYTEMNTEAFF,TGTGCCAGCAGCGAAGGGACTTACACAGAAATGAACACTGAAGCTTTCTTT
once,TRBJ1-6,TRBD1,TRBV6-5,CATHRGHNSPLHF,TGTGCCACCCACAGGGGACATAATTCACCCCTCCACTTT
.,TRBJ2-5,TRBD2,TRBV15,CATSRVGGVQETQYF,TGTGCCACCAGCAGAGTCGGGGGGGTACAAGAGACCCAGTACTTC
few,TRBJ1-1,.,TRBV19,CASSSSRNTEAFF,TGTGCCAGTAGTAGCTCGAGGAACACTGAAGCTTTCTTT
.,TRBJ1-2,TRBD1,TRBV14,CASLGRAGQGPPNYGYTF,TGTGCCAGCCTCGGCCGGGCGGGACAGGGGCCGCCAAACTATGGCTACACCTTC
.,TRBJ2-2,.,TRBV19,CASSDRTNTGELFF,TGTGCCAGTAGCGACAGGACGAACACCGGGGAGCTGTTTTTT
.,TRBJ2-3,.,TRBV19,CASSIDQLGRSTDTQYF,TGTGCCAGTAGTATAGATCAACTGGGGCGGTCCACAGATACGCAGTATTTT
.,TRBJ1-2,.,TRBV11-3,CASSLESNYGYTF,TGTGCCAGCAGCTTAGAGAGTAACTATGGCTACACCTTC
once,TRBJ1-1,.,TRBV27,CASSITRAGNTEAFF,TGTGCCAGCAGCATTACCAGGGCAGGGAACACTGAAGCTTTCTTT
.,TRBJ1-1,.,TRBV29-1,CSVKSGDTEAFF,TGCAGCGTCAAATCAGGGGACACTGAAGCTTTCTTT
.,TRBJ2-3,.,TRBV5-1,CASSLADTQYF,TGCGCCAGCAGCTTGGCGGATACGCAGTATTTT
.,TRBJ2-7,.,TRBV5-1,CASRILRGSDEQYF,TGCGCCAGCAGAATACTCAGGGGAAGCGACGAGCAGTACTTC
.,TRBJ2-3,TRBD2,TRBV2,CASKDGGRVDTQYF,TGTGCCAGCAAGGACGGCGGGAGGGTGGATACGCAGTATTTT
.,TRBJ2-1,TRBD2,TRBV27,CASRTGTSFGLGEQFF,TGTGCCAGCAGAACCGGGACTAGCTTCGGGTTAGGGGAGCAGTTCTTC
.,TRBJ1-2,TRBD1,TRBV27,CASSLQGAQGYTF,TGTGCCAGCAGTCTCCAGGGGGCTCAAGGCTACACCTTC
.,TRBJ2-1,.,TRBV28,CASRPRGTSYNEQFF,TGTGCCAGCAGGCCTCGGGGGACCTCCTACAATGAGCAGTTCTTC
.,TRBJ2-2,.,TRBV6-5,CASSYTTPNTGELFF,TGTGCCAGCAGTTACACGACACCGAACACCGGGGAGCTGTTTTTT
.,TRBJ1-2,TRBD1,TRBV4-1,CASSQEDRTYGYTF,TGCGCCAGCAGCCAAGAGGACAGGACCTATGGCTACACCTTC
.,TRBJ1-1,.,TRBV29-1,CSGGQLNTEAFF,TGCAGCGGTGGACAGTTAAACACTGAAGCTTTCTTT
once,TRBJ2-5,TRBD1,TRBV5-1,CASRVGRGPQETQYF,TGCGCCAGCAGGGTGGGCAGGGGGCCTCAAGAGACCCAGTACTTC
.,TRBJ1-1,.,TRBV28,CASSLGPRDTREAFF,TGTGCCAGCAGTTTAGGCCCACGGGACACACGTGAAGCTTTCTTT
.,TRBJ2-2,.,TRBV5-6,CASNQGGELFF,TGTGCCAGCAACCAGGGGGGGGAGCTGTTTTTT
few,TRBJ2-7,.,TRBV19,CASSIDRDSGYEQYF,TGTGCCAGTAGTATAGACAGGGACTCGGGCTACGAGCAGTACTTC
few,TRBJ2-3,.,TRBV19,CASANFTDTQYF,TGTGCCAGTGCAAACTTCACAGATACGCAGTATTTT
.,TRBJ2-7,TRBD2,TRBV5-4,CASSSGLAGGWGYEQYF,TGTGCCAGCAGCTCTGGGCTAGCGGGAGGGTGGGGATACGAGCAGTACTTC
.,TRBJ2-1,TRBD2,TRBV27,CASSSSLAGGYNEQFF,TGTGCCAGCAGTTCAAGTCTAGCGGGGGGGTACAATGAGCAGTTCTTC
.,TRBJ2-6,TRBD1,TRBV9,CASSVAGTGDSGANVLTF,TGTGCCAGCAGCGTAGCGGGGACAGGGGACTCTGGGGCCAACGTCCTGACTTTC
.,TRBJ2-1,.,TRBV28,CASSQDFSSYNEQFF,TGTGCCAGCAGTCAGGACTTTTCCTCCTACAATGAGCAGTTCTTC
.,TRBJ1-1,TRBD1,TRBV7-8,CASSLAGQGFDAFF,TGTGCCAGCAGCTTAGCTGGACAGGGTTTTGATGCTTTCTTT
.,TRBJ1-2,.,TRBV27,CASSARPTGFNRYGYTF,TGTGCCAGCAGTGCCCGCCCTACAGGGTTTAACCGCTATGGCTACACCTTC
.,TRBJ2-1,TRBD1,TRBV29-1,CSVDIRTGWVDEQFF,TGCAGCGTTGATATCCGGACAGGGTGGGTGGATGAGCAGTTCTTC
.,TRBJ2-5,.,TRBV28,CASGGRNYQETQYF,TGTGCCAGCGGGGGGAGGAATTACCAAGAGACCCAGTACTTC
.,TRBJ2-1,TRBD2,TRBV2,CASSEEGLAGEQFF,TGTGCCAGCAGTGAAGAGGGACTAGCGGGGGAGCAGTTCTTC
.,TRBJ1-1,TRBD1,TRBV29-1,CSVSDRLKGNTEAFF,TGCAGCGTTTCGGACAGGTTGAAGGGGAACACTGAAGCTTTCTTT
.,TRBJ1-2,.,TRBV2,CASSEGHNYGYTF,TGTGCCAGCAGTGAAGGACATAACTATGGCTACACCTTC